This TCR beta chain originates from a study of siplizumab effects on memory and regulatory T cells. Study-wide results and limits: There were only a minor fraction of alloreactive clones that mapped to unstimulated subsets.

Assay: immunoSEQ multiplex PCR; the TCRdb copy retains only in-frame clones and omits some. The sample carries just over 50,000 clones, about 97% recorded once. Trimming took off 5 bases at V and 0 bases at J, with 7 bases between the two ends. The CDR3 has 13 amino acids. Germline V gives CDR1 SGHRS, CDR2 YFSETQ. This clone occurred once. Its antigen is currently unknown. The source is a human donor in good health. The chain employs TRBV5-1 and TRBJ2-3; D is undetermined. The specimen sequenced was naive CD4+ T cells sorted from blood. CDR3 sequence reads: CASRQYSTDTQYF. In nucleotides, the CDR3 is TGCGCCAGCAGGCAGTATAGCACAGATACGCAGTATTTT.